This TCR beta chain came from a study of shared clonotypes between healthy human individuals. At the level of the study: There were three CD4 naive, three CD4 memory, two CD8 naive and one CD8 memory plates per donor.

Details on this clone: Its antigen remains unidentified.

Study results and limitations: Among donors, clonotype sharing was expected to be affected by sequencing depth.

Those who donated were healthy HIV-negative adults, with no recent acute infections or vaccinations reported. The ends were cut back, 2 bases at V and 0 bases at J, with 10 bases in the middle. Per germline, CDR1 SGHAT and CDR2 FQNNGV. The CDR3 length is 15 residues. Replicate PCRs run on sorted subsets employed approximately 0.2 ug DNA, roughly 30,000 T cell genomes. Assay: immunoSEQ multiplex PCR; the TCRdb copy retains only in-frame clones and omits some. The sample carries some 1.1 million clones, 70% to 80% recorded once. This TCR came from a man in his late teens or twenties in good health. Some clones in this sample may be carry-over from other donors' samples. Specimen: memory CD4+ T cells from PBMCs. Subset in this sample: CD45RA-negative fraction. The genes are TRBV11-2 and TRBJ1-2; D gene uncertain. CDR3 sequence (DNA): TGTGCCAGCAGCTTACTGGGCAGAGCTAACTATGGCTACACCTTC. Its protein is CASSLLGRANYGYTF.